The T cell receptor beta chain under discussion was sequenced for a study of identical twins. Whole-study findings and limits: Fewer insertions were carried by abundant cord blood beta clonotypes, but none was seen in memory repertoires.

TCRdb called the 5' RACE reads again in MiXCR, with one record for every CDR3 protein. The sample holds about 690,000 distinct CDR3 sequences, around 6.1% seen once. To note about this clonotype: Its cognate antigen is unknown.

Germline assignment: CDR1 DFQATT and CDR2 SNEGSKA (reference sequence). CDR3 length equals 15 residues. The V segment lost 1 base and the J segment 0 bases; nucleotides outside the gene matches: 3. The sequence derives from a young man in good health. Sequencing was carried out using naive T cells sorted from blood. The chain couples TRBV20-1 to TRBJ2-1, with 7 bases fitting TRBD2. CDR3 in amino acids: CSARGLAHSYNEQFF. For the CDR3, the DNA is TGCAGTGCTAGAGGACTAGCCCACTCCTACAATGAGCAGTTCTTC.